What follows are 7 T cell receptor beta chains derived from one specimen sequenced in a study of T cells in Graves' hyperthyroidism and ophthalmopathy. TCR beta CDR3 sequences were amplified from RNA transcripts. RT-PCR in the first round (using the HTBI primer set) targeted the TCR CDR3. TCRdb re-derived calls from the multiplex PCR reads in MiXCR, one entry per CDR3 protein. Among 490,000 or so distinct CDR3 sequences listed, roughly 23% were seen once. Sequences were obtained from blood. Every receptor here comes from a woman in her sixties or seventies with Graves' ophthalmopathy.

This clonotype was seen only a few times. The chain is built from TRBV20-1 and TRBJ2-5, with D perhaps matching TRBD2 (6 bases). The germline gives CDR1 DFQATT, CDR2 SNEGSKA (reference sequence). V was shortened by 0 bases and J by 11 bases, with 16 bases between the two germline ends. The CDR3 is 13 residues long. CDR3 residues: CSARDLASVGQYF. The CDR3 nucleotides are TGCAGTGCTAGAGATTTGGCTAGCGTGGGTCAGTACTTC.

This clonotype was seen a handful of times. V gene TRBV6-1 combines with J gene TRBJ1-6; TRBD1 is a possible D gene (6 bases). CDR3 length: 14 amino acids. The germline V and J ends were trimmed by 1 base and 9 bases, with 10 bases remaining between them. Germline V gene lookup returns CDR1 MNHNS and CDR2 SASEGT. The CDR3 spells CASSEDRAPSPLHF. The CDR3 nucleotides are TGTGCCAGCAGTGAAGACAGGGCCCCTTCACCCCTCCACTTT.

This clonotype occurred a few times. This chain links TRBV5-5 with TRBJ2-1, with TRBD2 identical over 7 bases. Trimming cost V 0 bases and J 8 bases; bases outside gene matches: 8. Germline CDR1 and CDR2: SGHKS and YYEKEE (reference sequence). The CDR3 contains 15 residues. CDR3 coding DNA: TGTGCCAGCAGCTTGGGGGGGGAGGGTTATGATGAGCAGTTCTTC. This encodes CASSLGGEGYDEQFF.

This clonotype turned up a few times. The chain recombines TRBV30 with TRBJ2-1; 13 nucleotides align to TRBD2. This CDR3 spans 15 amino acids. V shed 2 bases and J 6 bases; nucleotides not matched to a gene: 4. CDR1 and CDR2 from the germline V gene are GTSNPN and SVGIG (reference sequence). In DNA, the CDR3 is TGTGCCTGGAGTCGACTAGCGGGAGGACTCAATGAGCAGTTCTTC. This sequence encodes CAWSRLAGGLNEQFF.

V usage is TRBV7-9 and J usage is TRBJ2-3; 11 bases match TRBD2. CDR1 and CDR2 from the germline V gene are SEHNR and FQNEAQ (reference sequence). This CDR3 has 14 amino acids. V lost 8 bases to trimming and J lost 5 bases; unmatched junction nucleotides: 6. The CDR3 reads CASRLGLAGDTQYF. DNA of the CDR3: TGTGCCAGCCGCCTCGGACTAGCGGGAGATACGCAGTATTTT.

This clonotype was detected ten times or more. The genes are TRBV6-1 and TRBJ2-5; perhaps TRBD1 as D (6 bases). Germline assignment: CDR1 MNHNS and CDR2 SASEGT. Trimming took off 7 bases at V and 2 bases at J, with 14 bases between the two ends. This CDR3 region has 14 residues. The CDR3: CASTWTALQETQYF. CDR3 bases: TGTGCCAGCACCTGGACAGCACTACAAGAGACCCAGTACTTC.

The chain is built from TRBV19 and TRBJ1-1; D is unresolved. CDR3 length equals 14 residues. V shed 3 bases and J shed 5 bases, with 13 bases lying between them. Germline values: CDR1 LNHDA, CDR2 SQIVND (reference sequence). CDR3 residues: CASSIRIVGTEAFF. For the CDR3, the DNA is TGTGCCAGTAGTATTCGGATAGTAGGGACTGAAGCTTTCTTT.